This TCR beta chain was captured in a study of T cell responses to AZD1222 COVID-19 vaccine (dated by TCRdb to the early 2020s). Describing the broader study: TCR sequencing was performed for approximately 240 trial participants, of whom 200 to 220 were given two doses of AZD1222 and roughly 25 were given two doses of MenACWY control vaccine. Trial participants were enrolled by age into subgroups of 18-55, 56-69 and 70-plus years, and about 150, 27 and 61 TCR-sequenced participants, respectively, were included in these subgroups.

The CDR3 regions of human TCRbeta chains were analyzed by immunosequencing. The paper's processing steps were these. TCRs in the repertoires were compared against a reference library of SARS-CoV-2-specific TCRs that had been generated with the MIRA antigen-specificity platform. Breadth was defined as the fraction of unique TCRs that were SARS-CoV-2-associated. Depth was defined as the fraction of total T cells that were SARS-CoV-2-associated. Using the MIRA data, each spike-specific TCR was mapped to the spike region that the TCR reacts to and placed in a CD4 or CD8 class. Log10-transformed breadth and depth values were compared by one-way ANOVA with Sidak's multiple comparisons tests. TCRdb holds this immuneACCESS table with in-frame rearrangements only. Some clones are missing; in checked studies, unresolved V genes explain under half, and the rest has no known cause. The DNA was the basis for D and trimming; V, J and clone size are from that table. Counted in this sample were around 140,000 clones; over 75% of them appeared once. Around 7.9% of the sample rests with the top ten.

Note on this clone: This receptor's antigen is unknown. Base qualities are not recorded, but no much larger clone differs from it by a single base.

From V the trimming removes 3 bases and from J it removes 0 bases, while the gene matches leave 7 bases of the junction unaccounted for. Taken from the germline V gene, the CDR1 and CDR2 loops are MGHRA and YSYEKL. From cysteine to phenylalanine, the CDR3 is 18 amino acids long. The CDR3 DNA has 54 bases and is translated from base 1. Taken with the paper, the label for time point translates to: about 28 days (+/-7) after the second vaccine dose. The treatment or condition label on this specimen signifies: meningococcal conjugate vaccine given as trial control. Vaccinee samples were obtained from the UK trials COV001 and COV002, which included a single-blind randomized controlled phase 2/3 trial of AZD1222 (ChAdOx1 nCoV-19) in healthy adults. For TCRbeta chain sequencing, PBMC samples from trial participants were taken at day 0 and at day 28 after the second dose. General study outcomes and caveats: In the small 56-69-year group, the increase in depth fell short of significance, most likely because of low power. After two AZD1222 doses, spike-specific TCR breadth and depth were significantly higher than at day 0 and than in MenACWY recipients. CD4 TCRs associated with the vaccine covered the entire spike protein, and the dominant responses were in regions 160-218 and 743-854. Because no day 14 peak-response samples were available, repertoires were characterized only after the peak T cell response. Only six or seven AZD1222 recipients were SARS-CoV-2 seropositive at baseline, limiting conclusions about previously exposed vaccinees. Participants were mostly white British and included more females than males, and it was suggested by the authors that clonal diversity may have been underestimated. Reportedly, almost half of the unique spike-specific TCRs recognized epitopes lying outside the regions that are mutated in the B.1.351 and B.1.1.7 variants.

This sequence was found in an adult who received the MenACWY meningococcal vaccine as a control. Specimen: peripheral blood, collected 28 days after the second dose of the MenACWY control vaccine. The chain is encoded by TRBV4-1 joined to TRBJ1-3, with 11 central nucleotides matching TRBD1. The sequenced DNA is TGCGCCAGCAGCCATACTCCCGGGACAGGGGGCTCTGGAAACACCATATATTTT. Its product reads: CASSHTPGTGGSGNTIYF.